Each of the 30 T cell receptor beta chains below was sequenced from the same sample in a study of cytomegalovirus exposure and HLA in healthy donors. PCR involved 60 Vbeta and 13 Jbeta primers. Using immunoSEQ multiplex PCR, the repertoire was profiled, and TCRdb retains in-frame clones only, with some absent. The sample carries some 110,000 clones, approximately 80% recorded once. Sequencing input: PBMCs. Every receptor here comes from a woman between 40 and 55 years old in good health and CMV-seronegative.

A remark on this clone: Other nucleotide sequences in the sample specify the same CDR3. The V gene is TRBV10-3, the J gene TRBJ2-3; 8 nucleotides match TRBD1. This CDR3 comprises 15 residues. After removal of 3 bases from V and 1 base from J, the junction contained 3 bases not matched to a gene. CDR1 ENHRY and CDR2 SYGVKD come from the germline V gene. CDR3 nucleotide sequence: TGTGCCATCAGTGATCCGGGACAGGGCACAGATACGCAGTATTTT. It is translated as CAISDPGQGTDTQYF.

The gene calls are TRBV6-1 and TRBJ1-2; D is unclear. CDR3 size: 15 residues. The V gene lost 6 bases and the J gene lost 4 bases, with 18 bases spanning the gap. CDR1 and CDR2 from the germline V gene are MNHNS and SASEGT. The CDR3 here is CASSRSGRISYGYTF. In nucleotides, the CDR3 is TGTGCCAGCAGCCGGTCAGGTCGGATTTCCTATGGCTACACCTTC.

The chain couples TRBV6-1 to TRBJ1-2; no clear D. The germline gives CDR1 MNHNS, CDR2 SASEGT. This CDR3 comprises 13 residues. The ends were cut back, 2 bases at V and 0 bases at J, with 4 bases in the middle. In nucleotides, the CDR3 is TGTGCCAGCAGTGAAACAGCTAACTATGGCTACACCTTC. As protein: CASSETANYGYTF.

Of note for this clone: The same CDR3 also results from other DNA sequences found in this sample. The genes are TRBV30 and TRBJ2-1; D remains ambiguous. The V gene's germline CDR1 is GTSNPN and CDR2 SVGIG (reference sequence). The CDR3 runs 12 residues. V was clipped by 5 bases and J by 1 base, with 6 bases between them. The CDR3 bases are TGTGCCTGGGAGAGTTCCTACAATGAGCAGTTCTTC. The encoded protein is CAWESSYNEQFF.

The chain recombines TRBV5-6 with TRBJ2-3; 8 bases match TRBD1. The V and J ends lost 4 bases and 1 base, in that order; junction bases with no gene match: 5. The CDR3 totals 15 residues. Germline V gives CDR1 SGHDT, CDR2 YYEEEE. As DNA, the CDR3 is TGTGCCAGCAGCGAGGACAGGGTAGGCACAGATACGCAGTATTTT. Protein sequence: CASSEDRVGTDTQYF.

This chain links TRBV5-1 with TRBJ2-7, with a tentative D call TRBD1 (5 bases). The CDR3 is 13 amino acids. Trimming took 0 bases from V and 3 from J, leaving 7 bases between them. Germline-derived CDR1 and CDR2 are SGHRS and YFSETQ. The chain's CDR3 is CASSLGQIYEQYF. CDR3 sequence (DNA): TGCGCCAGCAGCTTGGGACAGATCTACGAGCAGTACTTC.

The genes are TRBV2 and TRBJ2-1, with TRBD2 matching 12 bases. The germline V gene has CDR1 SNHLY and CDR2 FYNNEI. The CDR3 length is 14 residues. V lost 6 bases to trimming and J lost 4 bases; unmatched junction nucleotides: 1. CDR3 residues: CASSGTSGYNEQFF. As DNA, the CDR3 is TGTGCCAGCAGCGGGACTAGCGGGTACAATGAGCAGTTCTTC.

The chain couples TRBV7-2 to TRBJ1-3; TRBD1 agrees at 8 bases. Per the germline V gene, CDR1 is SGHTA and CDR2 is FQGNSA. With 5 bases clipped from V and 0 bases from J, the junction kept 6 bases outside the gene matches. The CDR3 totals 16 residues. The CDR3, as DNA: TGTGCCAGCAGCCTTGGACAGGGCCGCTCTGGAAACACCATATATTTT. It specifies CASSLGQGRSGNTIYF.

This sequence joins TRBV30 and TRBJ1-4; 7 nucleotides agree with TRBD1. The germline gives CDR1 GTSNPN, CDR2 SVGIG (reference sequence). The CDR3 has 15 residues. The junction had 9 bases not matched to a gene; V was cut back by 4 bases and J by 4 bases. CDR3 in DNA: TGTGCCTGGAACCGGGACAGTGGGATTAATGAAAAACTGTTTTTT. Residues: CAWNRDSGINEKLFF. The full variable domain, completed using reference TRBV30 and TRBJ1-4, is SQTIHQWPATLVQPVGSPLSLECTVEGTSNPNLYWYRQAAGRGLQLLFYSVGIGQISSEVPQNLSASRPQDRQFILSSKKLLLSDSGFYLCAWNRDSGINEKLFFGSGTQLSVL.

In DNA form, the CDR3 reads TGTGCCAGCAGCTTTCTGGGAGCTAGTGAGGCCGGGGAGCTGTTTTTT. Translation: CASSFLGASEAGELFF. The J gene is TRBJ2-2, the V gene TRBV7-2, with TRBD2 as a possible D gene (5 bases). The ends were cut back, 3 bases at V and 6 bases at J, with 17 bases in the middle. Germline-derived CDR1 and CDR2 are SGHTA and FQGNSA. CDR3 length: 16 amino acids.

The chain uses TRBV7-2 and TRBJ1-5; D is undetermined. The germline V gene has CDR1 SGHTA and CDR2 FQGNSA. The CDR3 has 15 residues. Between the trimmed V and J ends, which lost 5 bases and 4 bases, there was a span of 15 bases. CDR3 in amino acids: CASSPPGMGNQPQHF. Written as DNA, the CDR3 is TGTGCCAGCAGCCCCCCGGGGATGGGGAATCAGCCCCAGCATTTT.

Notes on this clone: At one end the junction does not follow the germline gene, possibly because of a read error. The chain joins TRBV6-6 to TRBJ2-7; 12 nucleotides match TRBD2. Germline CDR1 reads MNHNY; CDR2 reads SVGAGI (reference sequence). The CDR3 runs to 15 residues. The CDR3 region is CASSSLAGGPGESHF. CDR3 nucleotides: TGTGCCAGCAGTTCGCTAGCGGGAGGGCCTGGGGAATCGCACTTC.

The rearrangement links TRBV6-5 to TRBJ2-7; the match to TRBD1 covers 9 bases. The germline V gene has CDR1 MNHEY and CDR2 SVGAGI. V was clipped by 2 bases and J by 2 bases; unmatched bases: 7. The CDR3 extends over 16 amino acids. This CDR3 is CASSYGETGGAYEQYF. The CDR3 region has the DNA TGTGCCAGCAGTTACGGGGAGACAGGGGGGGCCTACGAGCAGTACTTC.

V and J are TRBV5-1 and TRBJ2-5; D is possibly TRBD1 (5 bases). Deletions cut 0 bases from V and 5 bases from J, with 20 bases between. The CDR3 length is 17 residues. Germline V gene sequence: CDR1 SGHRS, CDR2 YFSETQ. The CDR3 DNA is TGCGCCAGCAGCTTGGGTTGGTTAGGGGCCTCCCGGGAGACCCAGTACTTC. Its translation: CASSLGWLGASRETQYF.

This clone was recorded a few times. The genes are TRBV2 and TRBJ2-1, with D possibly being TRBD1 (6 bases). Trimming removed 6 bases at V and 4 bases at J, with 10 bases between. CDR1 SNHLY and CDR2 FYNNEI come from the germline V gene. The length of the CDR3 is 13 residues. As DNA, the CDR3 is TGTGCCAGCAGCGTACAGGGATACAATGAGCAGTTCTTC. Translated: CASSVQGYNEQFF. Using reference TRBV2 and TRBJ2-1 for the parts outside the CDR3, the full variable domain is EPEVTQTPSHQVTQMGQEVILRCVPISNHLYFYWYRQILGQKVEFLVSFYNNEISEKSEIFDDQFSVERPDGSNFTLKIRSTKLEDSAMYFCASSVQGYNEQFFGPGTRLTVL.

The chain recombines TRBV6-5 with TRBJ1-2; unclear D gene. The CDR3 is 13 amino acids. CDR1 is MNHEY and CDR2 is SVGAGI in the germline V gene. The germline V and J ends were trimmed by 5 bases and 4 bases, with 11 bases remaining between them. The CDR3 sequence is CASSLSQFYGYTF. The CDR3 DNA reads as TGTGCCAGCAGTCTGTCCCAGTTCTATGGCTACACCTTC.

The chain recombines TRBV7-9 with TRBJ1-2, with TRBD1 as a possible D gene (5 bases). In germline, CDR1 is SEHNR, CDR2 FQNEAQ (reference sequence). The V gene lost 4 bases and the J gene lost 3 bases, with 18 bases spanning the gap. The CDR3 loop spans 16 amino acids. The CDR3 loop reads CASSSLRGGLHYGYTF. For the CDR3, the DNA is TGTGCCAGCAGCTCCCTTAGGGGAGGGCTACACTATGGCTACACCTTC.

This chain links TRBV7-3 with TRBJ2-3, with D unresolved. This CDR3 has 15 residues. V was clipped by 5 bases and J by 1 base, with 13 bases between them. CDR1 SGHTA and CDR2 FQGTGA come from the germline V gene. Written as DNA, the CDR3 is TGTGCCAGCAGCCGTACAGCTCTTGGCACAGATACGCAGTATTTT. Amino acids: CASSRTALGTDTQYF.

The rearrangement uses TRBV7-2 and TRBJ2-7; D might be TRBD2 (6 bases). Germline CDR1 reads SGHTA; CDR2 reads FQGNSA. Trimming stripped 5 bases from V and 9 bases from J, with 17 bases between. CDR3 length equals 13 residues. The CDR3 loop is CASSASFAGRQYF. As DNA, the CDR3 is TGTGCCAGCAGCGCAAGTTTTGCGGGGCGGCAGTACTTC.

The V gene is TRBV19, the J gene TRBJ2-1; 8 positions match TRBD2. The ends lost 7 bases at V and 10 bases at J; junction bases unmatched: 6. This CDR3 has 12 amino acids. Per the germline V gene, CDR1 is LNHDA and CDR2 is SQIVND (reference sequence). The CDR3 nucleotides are TGTGCCAGTACCTCGGGAGGGCCCGAGCAGTTCTTC. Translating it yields CASTSGGPEQFF.

The CDR3 reads CASRQPAGVSGELFF. The CDR3 region has the DNA TGTGCCAGCAGGCAACCCGCAGGGGTATCCGGGGAGCTGTTTTTT. The V call is TRBV28, the J call TRBJ2-2; TRBD1 might be the D (6 bases). Germline V gene sequence: CDR1 MDHEN, CDR2 SYDVKM. V was pared by 6 bases and J by 6 bases, with 17 bases between. CDR3 length: 15 amino acids.

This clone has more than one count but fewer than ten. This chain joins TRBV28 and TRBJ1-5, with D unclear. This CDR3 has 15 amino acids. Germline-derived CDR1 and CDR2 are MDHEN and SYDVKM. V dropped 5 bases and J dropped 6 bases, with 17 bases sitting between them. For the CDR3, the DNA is TGTGCCAGCAGTCTGCCTACATCCGCGGGTCAGCCCCAGCATTTT. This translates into CASSLPTSAGQPQHF.

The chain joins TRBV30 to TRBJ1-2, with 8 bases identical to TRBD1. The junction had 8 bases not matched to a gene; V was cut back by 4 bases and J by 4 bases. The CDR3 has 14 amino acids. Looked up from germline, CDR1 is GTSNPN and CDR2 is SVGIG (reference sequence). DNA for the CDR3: TGTGCCTGGACCATGACAGGGGAACCCTATGGCTACACCTTC. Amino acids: CAWTMTGEPYGYTF.

The CDR3, as DNA: TGCAGTGCTTCGACAGGGGTCCAAGCTTTCTTT. Encoded protein: CSASTGVQAFF. V usage is TRBV20-1 and J usage is TRBJ1-1; 8 positions match TRBD1. There are 11 residues in the CDR3. V lost 5 bases to trimming and J lost 9 bases; unmatched junction nucleotides: 5. The germline V gene encodes CDR1 DFQATT and CDR2 SNEGSKA (reference sequence).

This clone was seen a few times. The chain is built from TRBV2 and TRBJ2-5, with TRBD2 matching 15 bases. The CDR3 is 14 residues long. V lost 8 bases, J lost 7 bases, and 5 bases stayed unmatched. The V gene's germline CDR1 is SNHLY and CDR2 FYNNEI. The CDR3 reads CASGGTSGRWTQYF. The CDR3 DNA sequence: TGTGCCAGCGGCGGGACTAGCGGGAGGTGGACCCAGTACTTC. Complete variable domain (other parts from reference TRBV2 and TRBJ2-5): EPEVTQTPSHQVTQMGQEVILRCVPISNHLYFYWYRQILGQKVEFLVSFYNNEISEKSEIFDDQFSVERPDGSNFTLKIRSTKLEDSAMYFCASGGTSGRWTQYFGPGTRLLVL.

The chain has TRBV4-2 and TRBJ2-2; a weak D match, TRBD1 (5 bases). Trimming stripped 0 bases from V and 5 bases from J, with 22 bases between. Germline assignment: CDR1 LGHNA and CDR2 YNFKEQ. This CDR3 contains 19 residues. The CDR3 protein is CASSQDIQGGMSSTGELFF. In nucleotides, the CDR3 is TGTGCCAGCAGCCAAGATATCCAGGGTGGGATGTCTTCTACCGGGGAGCTGTTTTTT.

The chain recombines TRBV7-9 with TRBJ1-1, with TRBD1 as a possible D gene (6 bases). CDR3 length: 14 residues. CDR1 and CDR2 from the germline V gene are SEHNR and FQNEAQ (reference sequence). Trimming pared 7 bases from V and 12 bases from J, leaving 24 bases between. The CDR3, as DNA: TGTGCCAGCATCCAACAGGGCCCCCGCAGGATGACTTTCTTT. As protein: CASIQQGPRRMTFF.

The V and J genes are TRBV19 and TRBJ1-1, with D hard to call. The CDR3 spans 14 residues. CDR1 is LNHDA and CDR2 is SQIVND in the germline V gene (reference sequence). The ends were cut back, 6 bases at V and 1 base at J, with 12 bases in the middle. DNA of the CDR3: TGTGCCAGTAGAATTCGGGGTCGGAACACTGAAGCTTTCTTT. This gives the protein CASRIRGRNTEAFF.

CDR3 nucleotides: TGTGCCAGCTCCCACGACACCTCGGTTGAGACCCAGTACTTC. Translated, it gives CASSHDTSVETQYF. The chain combines TRBV18 with TRBJ2-5; D is undetermined. This CDR3 is built from 14 residues. V lost 6 bases, J lost 5 bases, and 16 bases lay in between. Looked up from germline, CDR1 is KGHSH and CDR2 is LQKENI.

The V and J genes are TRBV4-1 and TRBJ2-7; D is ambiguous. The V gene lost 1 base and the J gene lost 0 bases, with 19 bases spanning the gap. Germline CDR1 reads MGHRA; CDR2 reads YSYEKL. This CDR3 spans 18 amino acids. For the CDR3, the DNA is TGCGCCAGCAGCCAAGTCAACCCGTCGATAGCTGGCTCCTACGAGCAGTACTTC. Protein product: CASSQVNPSIAGSYEQYF.